The 19 T cell receptor beta chains below come from one sample, sequenced in a study of T cells in Graves' hyperthyroidism and ophthalmopathy. The source material, RNA transcripts, was used to amplify TCR beta CDR3 regions. During a first-round RT-PCR of the TCR CDR3, the HTBI primer set was used. TCRdb re-called the multiplex PCR reads with MiXCR, one entry per CDR3 protein. The sample records over 650,000 distinct CDR3 sequences, about a sixth being singletons. Sequencing was done on a sample of blood. The receptor set was obtained from a man in his late teens or twenties with Graves' hyperthyroidism.

The chain joins TRBV20-1 to TRBJ2-7; TRBD1 agrees at 10 bases. V shed 4 bases, J shed 4 bases, and the junction held 4 bases outside the gene matches. Germline V gene data show CDR1 as DFQATT and CDR2 as SNEGSKA (reference sequence). The CDR3 contains 13 residues. CDR3 loop: CSANEGQGYEQYF. CDR3 coding DNA: TGCAGTGCTAATGAGGGACAGGGGTACGAGCAGTACTTC.

This clonotype turned up a few times. The V and J genes are TRBV20-1 and TRBJ2-3, with 8 bases fitting TRBD2. There are 15 residues in the CDR3. V lost 0 bases and J lost 1; bases outside the gene matches: 3. CDR1 and CDR2 (germline): DFQATT, SNEGSKA (reference sequence). CDR3 coding DNA: TGCAGTGCTAGAGAGGCACTAGCGGGCACAGATACGCAGTATTTT. Translating it yields CSAREALAGTDTQYF.

The rearrangement joins TRBV27 to TRBJ2-5, with D tentatively TRBD2 (5 bases). This CDR3 region has 13 residues. V lost 4 bases, J lost 6 bases, and 12 bases lay in between. CDR1 is MNHEY, CDR2 SMNVEV, per germline (reference sequence). CDR3 amino acids: CASSSGLPQTQYF. As DNA, the CDR3 is TGTGCCAGCAGTTCTGGACTTCCCCAGACCCAGTACTTC.

This sequence joins TRBV12-3 or TRBV12-4 and TRBJ2-3; D may correspond to TRBD1 or TRBD2 (5 bases each). With 6 bases removed from V and 6 bases from J, the gap between germline ends came to 16 bases. The CDR3 extends over 14 amino acids. The CDR3: CASRSSEWGDTQYF. The CDR3 DNA follows: TGTGCCAGCAGGTCCTCGGAGTGGGGGGATACGCAGTATTTT.

This rearrangement joins TRBV7-2 to TRBJ1-1; TRBD1 is a possible D gene (6 bases). Germline loops: CDR1 SGHTA, CDR2 FQGNSA. V was cut by 3 bases and J by 4 bases, with 15 bases left in between. There are 15 residues in the CDR3. For the CDR3, the DNA is TGTGCCAGCAGCTTTCAACAGGGCGGGGGCACTGAAGCTTTCTTT. This translates into CASSFQQGGGTEAFF.

This chain links TRBV20-1 with TRBJ2-1, with 9 bases that match TRBD2. V trimming: 0 bases; J trimming: 7 bases; junction bases outside the gene matches: 10. The CDR3 has 16 residues. The germline gives CDR1 DFQATT, CDR2 SNEGSKA (reference sequence). The CDR3 DNA reads as TGCAGTGCTAGAGATCCGGCAGCGGGAGGTCGGAATGAGCAGTTCTTC. Protein sequence: CSARDPAAGGRNEQFF.

This clonotype was detected ten times or more. The V gene is TRBV3-1, the J gene TRBJ2-5; D is unclear. CDR3 length: 17 amino acids. The germline V gene has CDR1 LGHDT and CDR2 YNNKEL (reference sequence). The V and J ends lost 0 bases and 0 bases respectively, with 14 bases between them. The CDR3 DNA reads TGTGCCAGCAGCCAAGATCCGTATCTATACGACCAAGAGACCCAGTACTTC. Its translation is CASSQDPYLYDQETQYF.

At least ten counts were recorded for this clonotype. The chain is built from TRBV12-3 or TRBV12-4 and TRBJ1-1; D may be TRBD1 (6 bases). V was clipped by 5 bases and J by 4 bases, with 17 bases between them. CDR3 length: 15 residues. The CDR3 nucleotides are TGTGCCAGCAGTCGGACACAGGGTGCCGGCACTGAAGCTTTCTTT. It translates to CASSRTQGAGTEAFF.

This clonotype came up a few times. The chain combines TRBV10-3 with TRBJ2-3; 9 bases are shared with TRBD2. This CDR3 is 18 amino acids long. The germline gives CDR1 ENHRY, CDR2 SYGVKD. Trimming cost V 3 bases and J 4 bases; bases outside gene matches: 14. CDR3 in DNA: TGTGCCATCAGTGAATCGACTAGCGGCCCCTCTCCCGCAGATACGCAGTATTTT. Protein: CAISESTSGPSPADTQYF.

This clonotype was recorded many times. The chain joins TRBV12-3 or TRBV12-4 to TRBJ1-1; 9 positions match TRBD1. With V trimmed by 8 bases and J by 3 bases, 19 bases remained unmatched. This CDR3 comprises 18 residues. CDR3 DNA sequence: TGTGCCAGCCGGGCCGGTCTCGGGACAGGGTATTTGGACACTGAAGCTTTCTTT. Its translation is CASRAGLGTGYLDTEAFF.

This clonotype was seen only once. The rearrangement joins TRBV2 to TRBJ2-1, with 7 positions matching TRBD1. Losses at the gene ends were 8 bases for V and 13 bases for J; bases not matched to a gene: 20. Germline CDR1 reads SNHLY; CDR2 reads FYNNEI. This CDR3 is 15 amino acids long. CDR3 DNA: TGTGCCAGCTTTGCGACAGGGTACGTGGCGGAGACCCAGTTCTTC. It codes for CASFATGYVAETQFF.

The V gene is TRBV28, the J gene TRBJ1-5; D ambiguous. Per the germline V gene, CDR1 is MDHEN and CDR2 is SYDVKM. The V and J ends lost 2 bases and 11 bases respectively, with 13 bases between them. This CDR3 comprises 13 residues. The CDR3 here is CASSLNSGRTQHF. The CDR3 coding sequence is TGTGCCAGCAGTTTAAACTCAGGCCGGACCCAGCATTTT.

This clonotype showed up many times. The V call is TRBV7-2, the J call TRBJ2-3; D ambiguous. The CDR3 runs to 17 residues. Germline CDR1 reads SGHTA; CDR2 reads FQGNSA. The V gene lost 0 bases and the J gene lost 3 bases, with 16 bases spanning the gap. The CDR3 reads CASSLARLTAGTDTQYF. The CDR3 DNA sequence: TGTGCCAGCAGCTTAGCACGGCTGACCGCAGGAACAGATACGCAGTATTTT. The full variable domain, rest sourced from reference TRBV7-2 and TRBJ2-3, is GAGVSQSPSNKVTEKGKDVELRCDPISGHTALYWYRQSLGQGLEFLIYFQGNSAPDKSGLPSDRFSAERTGGSVSTLTIQRTQQEDSAVYLCASSLARLTAGTDTQYFGPGTRLTVL.

This clonotype was found a few times. The chain links TRBV24-1 to TRBJ1-1; 8 nucleotides align to TRBD1. Trimming took 7 bases from V and 4 from J; bases not matched to a gene: 19. Per the germline V gene, CDR1 is KGHDR and CDR2 is SFDVKD. The CDR3 length is 18 residues. For the CDR3, the DNA is TGTGCCACCAGGCACCCTCCCAGGGGGCGCTTTTTTAGCACTGAAGCTTTCTTT. Translated: CATRHPPRGRFFSTEAFF.

This clonotype was picked up many times. This chain uses TRBV20-1 with TRBJ2-1, with 12 bases that match TRBD2. This CDR3 comprises 18 residues. The V gene end was trimmed by 6 bases and the J gene end by 0 bases; junction bases not matched to a gene: 12. Germline CDR1 DFQATT, CDR2 SNEGSKA (reference sequence). CDR3 sequence reads: CSATPGLAGPFSYNEQFF. Written as DNA, the CDR3 is TGCAGTGCCACGCCGGGACTAGCGGGCCCCTTCTCCTACAATGAGCAGTTCTTC.

The rearrangement links TRBV29-1 to TRBJ2-4; the D is unclear. The CDR3 length is 13 residues. V was shortened by 0 bases and J by 9 bases, with 12 bases between the two germline ends. Per the germline V gene, CDR1 is SQVTM and CDR2 is ANQGSEA. Written as DNA, the CDR3 is TGCAGCGTTGAAGACCCCGCCGCGGTCATTCAGTACTTC. It encodes CSVEDPAAVIQYF.

The table lists this clonotype with a few counts. The chain combines TRBV9 with TRBJ2-1; tentatively, D is TRBD1 (6 bases). Trimming took off 2 bases at V and 3 bases at J, with 12 bases between the two ends. The CDR3 loop spans 15 amino acids. The germline V gene has CDR1 SGDLS and CDR2 YYNGEE. Written as DNA, the CDR3 is TGTGCCAGCAGCGTTAGTATAGGGGGCTACAATGAGCAGTTCTTC. This gives the protein CASSVSIGGYNEQFF.

This clonotype came up many times. The chain uses TRBV7-9 and TRBJ2-5; D may be TRBD2 (5 bases). Deletions cut 1 base from V and 0 bases from J, with 12 bases between. The CDR3 has 16 amino acids. The germline gives CDR1 SEHNR, CDR2 FQNEAQ (reference sequence). CDR3 in amino acids: CASSLGGWEYQETQYF. In DNA, the CDR3 is TGTGCCAGCAGCTTAGGCGGTTGGGAGTACCAAGAGACCCAGTACTTC.

This clonotype was picked up many times. The chain joins TRBV30 to TRBJ1-6; no clear D. Deletions cut 3 bases from V and 6 bases from J, with 9 bases between. Looked up from germline, CDR1 is GTSNPN and CDR2 is SVGIG (reference sequence). The CDR3 is made up of 13 amino acids. CDR3: CAWSWQSNSPLHF. DNA of the CDR3: TGTGCCTGGAGCTGGCAGAGTAATTCACCCCTCCACTTT.